The rows below give T cell receptor beta chains drawn from one sample of a study of blood T cell repertoires in COVID-19. The method was immunoSEQ multiplex PCR; TCRdb's version includes in-frame clones alone and lacks a portion of them. This sample yields some 200,000 clones, of which more than 80% are seen a single time; about 9.3% belongs to the top ten. What was sequenced was PBMCs or T cells enriched from blood (not recorded which). The receptors shown here come from a man aged 35-49 years who had recovered from COVID-19. Both conserved end residues are trimmed from each CDR3.

V gene	J gene	CDR3 length	CDR3 protein
TRBV6-5	TRBJ1-1	13	ASSYGGTGNTEAF
TRBV2	TRBJ1-3	12	ASRGQIVINTIY
TRBV28	TRBJ1-5	12	ASGTGLRPQPQH
TRBV2	TRBJ2-2	11	ASSALNTGELF
TRBV27	TRBJ2-4	13	ASSSYSGQTNIQY
TRBV30	TRBJ1-4	13	AWGTGDTANEKLF
TRBV5-1	TRBJ2-7	13	ASSPQAGGGYEQY
TRBV11-2	TRBJ1-1	12	ASSWGGANTEAF
TRBV21-1	TRBJ1-2	12	ASFQRGGKGGYT
TRBV12-5	TRBJ2-5	11	ASGERRRETQY
TRBV6-6	TRBJ1-3	13	ASSPGQGAGNTIY
TRBV5-1	TRBJ2-5	12	ASSLGRAQETQY
TRBV20-1	TRBJ2-7	12	SASTSGRRYEQY
TRBV9	TRBJ2-1	13	ASSVDLSSYNEQF
TRBV5-5	TRBJ1-2	12	ASSLEWGDYGYT